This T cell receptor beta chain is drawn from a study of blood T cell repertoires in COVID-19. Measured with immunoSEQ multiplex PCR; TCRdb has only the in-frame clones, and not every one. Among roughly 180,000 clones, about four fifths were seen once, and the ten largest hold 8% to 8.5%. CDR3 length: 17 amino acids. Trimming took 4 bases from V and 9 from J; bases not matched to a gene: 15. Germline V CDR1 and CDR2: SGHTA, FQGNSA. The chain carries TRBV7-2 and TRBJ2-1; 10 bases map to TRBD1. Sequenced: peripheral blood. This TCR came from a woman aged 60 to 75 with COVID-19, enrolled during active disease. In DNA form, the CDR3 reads TGTGCCAGCAGCTCCTATTTACGGGACAGGGGTCGTCCTGAGCAGTTCTTC. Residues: CASSSYLRDRGRPEQFF.